This T cell receptor (beta chain) was identified during a study of T cells in Graves' hyperthyroidism and ophthalmopathy. The CDR3 length is 14 residues. V was clipped by 5 bases and J by 1 base, with 12 bases between them. Germline CDR1 and CDR2: SGHAT and FQNNGV. Amplification of TCR beta CDR3 regions was performed using RNA transcripts as template. HTBI primers drove first-round RT-PCR of the TCR CDR3. MiXCR, run by TCRdb on the multiplex PCR reads, gives a single entry per CDR3 protein. The sample contains roughly 700,000 distinct CDR3 sequences, roughly 17% of which appear only once. This clonotype was observed a few times.

The sequenced sample consisted of blood. The TCR was taken from a man in his forties or fifties with Graves' hyperthyroidism. V gene TRBV11-2 combines with J gene TRBJ2-7, with a possible D match to TRBD1 (6 bases). The CDR3 is CASSQYRDSYEQYF. CDR3 in DNA: TGTGCCAGCAGCCAATACAGGGATTCCTACGAGCAGTACTTC. The whole variable domain, filled in from reference TRBV11-2 and TRBJ2-7, reads EAGVAQSPRYKIIEKRQSVAFWCNPISGHATLYWYQQILGQGPKLLIQFQNNGVVDDSQLPKDRFSAERLKGVDSTLKIQPAKLEDSAVYLCASSQYRDSYEQYFGPGTRLTVT.